This paragraph reports one T cell receptor (beta chain). Staining for CD45RO/CCR7/CD25/CD127/CD95/CD27 allowed sorting of CD4+ naive, central memory, regulatory and stem cell-like memory cells. The data were taken from a study of beta chain features in type 1 diabetes. Reverse transcription of all isolated RNA meant that expressed TCRB transcripts were sequenced. The repertoire was sequenced with immunoSEQ multiplex PCR; TCRdb's copy has only in-frame clones and lacks some. The repertoire consists of some 45,000 clones, with 51% occurring once and the leading ten covering 2.1%. CDR1 SGHTA and CDR2 FQGNSA come from the germline V gene. This CDR3 has 17 amino acids. V gave up 2 bases and J gave up 4 bases; unmatched junction bases: 6.

The chain carries TRBV7-2 and TRBJ2-3; the match to TRBD2 covers 13 bases. The sequenced sample consisted of Tregs from blood. This TCR was sampled from a woman between 18 and 29 years old in good health. The CDR3 DNA follows: TGTGCCAGCAGCTTAACTAGCGGGAGGGCCGGAGCAGATACGCAGTATTTT. Protein: CASSLTSGRAGADTQYF.